Listed below are T cell receptor beta chains from one sample, sequenced in a study of T cell changes during pregnancy in multiple sclerosis. Assay: immunoSEQ multiplex PCR; the TCRdb copy retains only in-frame clones and omits some. Here the sample spans about 86,000 clones, around 90% being singletons. The sample in question was peripheral blood, obtained in the first trimester of pregnancy. The receptors shown here come from a female donor in good health, enrolled as a control in a pregnancy study. The CDR3 runs from the conserved cysteine through the conserved F or W.

v_call	j_call	cdr3_length	cdr3_aa
TRBV2	TRBJ1-5	13	CASSRDRYQPQHF
TRBV15	TRBJ1-6	13	CATSIQRGPPLHF
TRBV15	TRBJ2-1	13	CATSSSSYNEQFF
TRBV7-8	TRBJ1-6	18	CASSLARQGPSYNSPLHF
TRBV7-3	TRBJ1-2	13	CASSLDRAYGYTF
TRBV13	TRBJ1-4	14	CASSLEEDGEKLFF
TRBV6-5	TRBJ2-5	13	CASRTGGTETQYF
TRBV11-3	TRBJ2-2	12	CASSFRTGELFF
TRBV19	TRBJ1-6	14	CASSIAGGNSPLHF
TRBV9	TRBJ1-3	17	CASSVGAQARSGNTIYF
TRBV28	TRBJ2-3	11	CASSSVDTQYF
TRBV4-3	TRBJ2-1	15	CASSQRQGLYNEQFF
TRBV29-1	TRBJ2-4	14	CSVAVTGPEGIQYF
TRBV28	TRBJ1-2	13	CATRGDRGRGYTF
TRBV6-5	TRBJ2-5	14	CASREGTRRETQYF
TRBV30	TRBJ2-3	17	CAWSVSRASGGGDTQYF
TRBV27	TRBJ1-3	15	CASSLNVGGGNTIYF
TRBV7-8	TRBJ1-6	15	CASSLGSSYNSPLHF
TRBV6-1	TRBJ1-2	14	CASSDIGDNYGYTF
TRBV15	TRBJ1-3	17	CATSRDYQGGSGNTIYF
TRBV19	TRBJ2-1	14	CASSQGGGGNEQFF
TRBV27	TRBJ1-2	16	CASSPLGDRPTEGYTF
TRBV5-4	TRBJ1-1	15	CASSWGATPNTEAFF
TRBV13	TRBJ2-3	18	CASSPDLAGLVSTDTQYF
TRBV7-8	TRBJ1-1	15	CASSIRESKNTEAFF
TRBV7-2	TRBJ2-2	14	CASSGGLATGELFF
TRBV7-2	TRBJ2-5	14	CASSSGNGQETQYF
TRBV19	TRBJ1-2	13	CASSQTGGNGYTF
TRBV19	TRBJ1-1	13	CAARQGWNTEAFF
TRBV6-1	TRBJ1-1	14	CASSDWGGRVGAFF
TRBV30	TRBJ1-2	13	CAWSRQGAGGYTF